In this sample, the clone carrying this T cell receptor (beta chain) turned up a few times. Trimming took off 2 bases at V and 8 bases at J, with 12 bases between the two ends. The germline gives CDR1 ENHRY, CDR2 SYGVKD. This CDR3 is 13 amino acids long. The data were obtained in a study of T-cell reconstitution after alpha-beta-depleted transplantation in children. Unique molecular identifiers were used to barcode this TCRbeta library. TCRdb processed the PCR reads anew with MiXCR; each CDR3 protein has one entry. The sample includes about 580,000 distinct CDR3 sequences, about 23% of them seen just once.

Source: PBMCs, mostly from graft donor cells, taken 360 days after TCRalphabeta/CD19-depleted stem cell transplant. The sequence was obtained from a boy younger than two who had a stem cell transplant for acute myeloid leukemia, so the T cells may come from the graft donor. The chain links TRBV10-3 to TRBJ1-1; D call uncertain. CDR3 DNA: TGTGCCATCAGTGAGAAGGAGAGGGAAGAAGCTTTCTTT. Translation gives CAISEKEREEAFF.